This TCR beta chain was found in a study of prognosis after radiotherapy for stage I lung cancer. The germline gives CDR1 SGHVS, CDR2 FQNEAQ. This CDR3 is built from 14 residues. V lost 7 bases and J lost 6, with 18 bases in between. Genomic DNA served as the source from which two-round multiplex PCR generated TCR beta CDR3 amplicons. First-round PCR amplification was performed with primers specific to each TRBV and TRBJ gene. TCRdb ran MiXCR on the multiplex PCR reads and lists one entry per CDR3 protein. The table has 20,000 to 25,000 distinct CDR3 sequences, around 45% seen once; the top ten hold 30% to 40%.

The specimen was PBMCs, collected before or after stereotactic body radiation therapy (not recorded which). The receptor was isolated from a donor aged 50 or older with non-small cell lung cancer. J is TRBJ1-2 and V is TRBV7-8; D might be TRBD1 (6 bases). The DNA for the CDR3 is TGTGCCAGCATCCCCCGGTACAGGGTAAATGGCTACACCTTC. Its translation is CASIPRYRVNGYTF. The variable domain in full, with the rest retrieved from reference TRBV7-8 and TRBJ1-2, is GAGVSQSPRYKVAKRGQDVALRCDPISGHVSLFWYQQALGQGPEFLTYFQNEAQLDKSGLPSDRFFAERPEGSVSTLKIQRTQQEDSAVYLCASIPRYRVNGYTFGSGTRLTVV.